The rows below give T cell receptor beta chains drawn from one sample of a study of T cells in Graves' hyperthyroidism and ophthalmopathy. A single record per CDR3 protein comes from TCRdb applying MiXCR to the multiplex PCR reads. This table has around 690,000 distinct CDR3 sequences, less than 25% appearing once. Sequencing used blood. All receptors come from a man younger than 45 with Graves' ophthalmopathy. Each CDR3 is given with its conserved first and last residue. A D gene is named only where the DNA matches it firmly. Part of the rows lack a size; the others show once, few, many or a class for expanded clones.

D gene: TRBD1; clone size: NA; J gene: TRBJ2-1; V gene: TRBV9; CDR3 DNA: TGTGCCAGCAGCGTAGTCGGGACAGGGCGCAATGAGCAGTTCTTC; CDR3 protein: CASSVVGTGRNEQFF
D gene: TRBD2; clone size: NA; J gene: TRBJ2-5; V gene: TRBV6-1; CDR3 DNA: TGTGCCAGCAGCGGACAGGGAGGACTAGCGGGAAAGAGAGAGACCCAGTACTTC; CDR3 protein: CASSGQGGLAGKRETQYF
D gene: NA; clone size: NA; J gene: TRBJ2-3; V gene: TRBV5-5; CDR3 DNA: TGTGCCAGCAGCGGTTCCGGGGATACGCAGTATTTT; CDR3 protein: CASSGSGDTQYF
D gene: NA; clone size: NA; J gene: TRBJ1-1; V gene: TRBV7-6; CDR3 DNA: TGTGCCAGCAGCTTAGGGTCACCCGGCGGGGCGCCGAACACTGAAGCTTTCTTT; CDR3 protein: CASSLGSPGGAPNTEAFF
D gene: NA; clone size: many; J gene: TRBJ1-1; V gene: TRBV28; CDR3 DNA: TGTGCCAGCAGTTTGGACCCCAGGAACACTGAAGCTTTCTTT; CDR3 protein: CASSLDPRNTEAFF
D gene: TRBD2; clone size: few; J gene: TRBJ2-2; V gene: TRBV30; CDR3 DNA: TGTGCCTCCCCCCTCGGCGGGAGGGCGAACACCGGGGAGCTGTTTTTT; CDR3 protein: CASPLGGRANTGELFF
D gene: TRBD2; clone size: NA; J gene: TRBJ2-2; V gene: TRBV6-1; CDR3 DNA: TGTGCCAGCAGACTAGCGGGAGGAACCGGGGAGCTGTTTTTT; CDR3 protein: CASRLAGGTGELFF
D gene: NA; clone size: NA; J gene: TRBJ2-4; V gene: TRBV20-1; CDR3 DNA: TGCAGTGCTAGAGAGCTACTAGTTCAGTACTTC; CDR3 protein: CSARELLVQYF
D gene: TRBD2; clone size: many; J gene: TRBJ2-5; V gene: TRBV28; CDR3 DNA: TGTGCCAGCAGTTTATCTTCCGGGACTAGCGGGAGAGAGACCCAGTACTTC; CDR3 protein: CASSLSSGTSGRETQYF
D gene: TRBD2; clone size: many; J gene: TRBJ2-3; V gene: TRBV11-2; CDR3 DNA: TGTGCCAGCAGCTTCCTGGTACCAGCGGGAGGGAATACGCAGTATTTT; CDR3 protein: CASSFLVPAGGNTQYF
D gene: TRBD2; clone size: NA; J gene: TRBJ2-1; V gene: TRBV28; CDR3 DNA: TGTGCCAGCAGTTTGGGACTAGCGATCAATGAGCAGTTCTTC; CDR3 protein: CASSLGLAINEQFF
D gene: TRBD1; clone size: NA; J gene: TRBJ1-2; V gene: TRBV10-3; CDR3 DNA: TGTGCCATCAGCGCTGCCCCCGGGACAGGGTTAAACTATGGCTACACCTTC; CDR3 protein: CAISAAPGTGLNYGYTF
D gene: TRBD2; clone size: many; J gene: TRBJ2-7; V gene: TRBV7-9; CDR3 DNA: TGTGCCAGCAGCTCCTCCGGGACTAGCGGCGAGCAGTACTTC; CDR3 protein: CASSSSGTSGEQYF
D gene: TRBD2; clone size: NA; J gene: TRBJ2-1; V gene: TRBV19; CDR3 DNA: TGTGCCAGTAGTATAGGTAGCGGGCTAAACATGGCTGAGCAGTTCTTC; CDR3 protein: CASSIGSGLNMAEQFF
D gene: NA; clone size: NA; J gene: TRBJ1-5; V gene: TRBV30; CDR3 DNA: TGTGCCTGGAGTCCGGGATTTAGCAATCAGCCCCAGCATTTT; CDR3 protein: CAWSPGFSNQPQHF
D gene: TRBD2; clone size: few; J gene: TRBJ2-1; V gene: TRBV25-1; CDR3 DNA: TGTGCCAGCAGTGCCGGGACTAGCGGGAGGGATACCTACAATGAGCAGTTCTTC; CDR3 protein: CASSAGTSGRDTYNEQFF
D gene: TRBD2; clone size: many; J gene: TRBJ2-1; V gene: TRBV11-2; CDR3 DNA: TGTGCCAGCAGCTCAAGCCCTAGCGGGAGTTCGTCCTACAATGAGCAGTTCTTC; CDR3 protein: CASSSSPSGSSSYNEQFF
D gene: TRBD2; clone size: few; J gene: TRBJ2-3; V gene: TRBV12-3/TRBV12-4; CDR3 DNA: TGTGCCAGCAGCCTAGCGGCGACCACAGATACGCAGTATTTT; CDR3 protein: CASSLAATTDTQYF
D gene: NA; clone size: NA; J gene: TRBJ2-2; V gene: TRBV9; CDR3 DNA: TGTGCCAGCAGCCCCAGGGGGGTCGGGGCCACCTTCACCGGGGAGCTGTTTTTT; CDR3 protein: CASSPRGVGATFTGELFF
D gene: NA; clone size: few; J gene: TRBJ2-7; V gene: TRBV20-1; CDR3 DNA: TGCAGTGCTAGAGGGTGGGGAGGAGTAGGGAACGAGCAGTACTTC; CDR3 protein: CSARGWGGVGNEQYF
D gene: NA; clone size: many; J gene: TRBJ2-5; V gene: TRBV11-2; CDR3 DNA: TGTGCCAGCAGCTCCCCATTGTGGGACGGAGAGACCCAGTACTTC; CDR3 protein: CASSSPLWDGETQYF
D gene: NA; clone size: NA; J gene: TRBJ1-1; V gene: TRBV12-5; CDR3 DNA: TGTGCTAGTGTTAACCACTTCGACAGTATGAACACTGAAGCTTTCTTT; CDR3 protein: CASVNHFDSMNTEAFF
D gene: NA; clone size: few; J gene: TRBJ1-5; V gene: TRBV12-3/TRBV12-4; CDR3 DNA: TGTGCCAGCAGTTTTTCCAGGGTGGAGAGCAATCAGCCCCAGCATTTT; CDR3 protein: CASSFSRVESNQPQHF